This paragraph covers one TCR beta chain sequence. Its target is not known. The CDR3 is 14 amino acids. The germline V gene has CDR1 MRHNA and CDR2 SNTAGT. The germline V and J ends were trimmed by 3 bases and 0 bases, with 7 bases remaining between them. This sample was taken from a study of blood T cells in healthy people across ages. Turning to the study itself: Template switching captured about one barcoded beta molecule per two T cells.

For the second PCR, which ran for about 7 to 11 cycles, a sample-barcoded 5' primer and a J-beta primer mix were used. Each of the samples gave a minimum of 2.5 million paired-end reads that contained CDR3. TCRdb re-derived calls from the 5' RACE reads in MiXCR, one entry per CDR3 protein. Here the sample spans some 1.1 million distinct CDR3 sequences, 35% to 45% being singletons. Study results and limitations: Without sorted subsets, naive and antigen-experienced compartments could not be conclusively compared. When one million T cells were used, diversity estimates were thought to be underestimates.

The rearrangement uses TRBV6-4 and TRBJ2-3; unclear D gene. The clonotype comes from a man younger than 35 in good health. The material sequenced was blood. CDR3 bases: TGTGCCAGCAGTGAACTACATAGCACAGATACGCAGTATTTT. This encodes CASSELHSTDTQYF.